This T cell receptor (beta chain) was recorded in a study of blood T cell repertoires in COVID-19. Study-level background: PBMCs, B-cell-depleted T cells, or T cells were the source of the cDNA or gDNA that made up the material.

CDR3 length equals 16 residues. Germline V lookup: CDR1 LNHDA, CDR2 SQIVND (reference sequence). Trimming took off 6 bases at V and 1 base at J, with 18 bases between the two ends. TCRdb's copy holds only in-frame clones and misses some; the assay was immunoSEQ multiplex PCR. The sample consists of 80,000 to 130,000 clones, roughly 92% of them appearing once. The sample consisted of peripheral blood. The TCR sequence derives from a man in his sixties with acute or convalescent COVID-19. The V call is TRBV19, the J call TRBJ1-1, with D tentatively TRBD1 (6 bases). The CDR3: CASSLRGQRRNTEAFF. In DNA form, the CDR3 reads TGTGCCAGTAGCCTGCGGGGGCAGCGGAGGAACACTGAAGCTTTCTTT.